This T cell receptor (beta chain) is from a study of CD8 T cells in Susac syndrome. Germline CDR1 and CDR2: SQVTM and ANQGSEA. Trimming pared 6 bases from V and 7 bases from J, leaving 18 bases between. This CDR3 region has 13 residues. RNA in amounts of about 0.5 to 1 ug was reverse transcribed with random hexamers. Each CDR3 protein is one row after TCRdb ran MiXCR on the immunoSEQ multiplex PCR reads. The sample lists over 150,000 distinct CDR3 sequences, roughly 94% occurring once. The chain couples TRBV29-1 to TRBJ1-2; the D gene is possibly TRBD1 (6 bases). The sequenced sample consisted of CD4+ T cells from PBMCs. The clonotype was recovered from a human donor with Susac syndrome. CDR3 sequence reads: CSVEGTRGSGYTF. CDR3 bases: TGCAGCGTAGAGGGGACACGCGGATCTGGCTACACCTTC.